What follows are 23 T cell receptor beta chains derived from one specimen sequenced in a study of T-cell reconstitution after alpha-beta-depleted transplantation in children. Preparing the TCRbeta library involved the use of unique molecular identifiers. TCRdb processed the PCR reads anew with MiXCR; each CDR3 protein has one entry. The sample has 450,000 to 600,000 distinct CDR3 sequences; 10% to 15% are singletons. The specimen was PBMCs, mostly from graft donor cells, collected 360 days after TCRalphabeta/CD19-depleted stem cell transplant. These receptors were collected from a male patient between 5 and 17 years old who had a stem cell transplant for acute myeloid leukemia, so the T cells may come from the graft donor.

The genes are TRBV11-2 and TRBJ2-4, with D possibly being TRBD2 (6 bases). V was shortened by 3 bases and J by 8 bases, with 14 bases between the two germline ends. CDR1 and CDR2 (germline): SGHAT, FQNNGV. The CDR3 is made up of 14 amino acids. CDR3 amino acids: CASSFFSPGDIQYF. In DNA form, the CDR3 reads TGTGCCAGCAGCTTTTTTTCCCCGGGGGACATTCAGTACTTC.

This clonotype was counted once. The chain is built from TRBV3-1 and TRBJ2-2; the match to TRBD1 covers 10 bases. With V trimmed by 8 bases and J by 4 bases, 19 bases remained unmatched. In germline, CDR1 is LGHDT, CDR2 YNNKEL (reference sequence). The CDR3 is 19 amino acids. The CDR3 DNA reads as TGTGCCAGCCCTCTAAACGACAGGGGGCACGTTTCGGGCACCGGGGAGCTGTTTTTT. Its protein is CASPLNDRGHVSGTGELFF.

There are many counts of this clonotype. This chain connects TRBV20-1 to TRBJ2-3; 10 bases map to TRBD1. Trimming took 5 bases from V and 4 from J; bases not matched to a gene: 6. CDR3 length: 14 residues. The germline V gene has CDR1 DFQATT and CDR2 SNEGSKA (reference sequence). CDR3 residues: CSAQPGQGSDTQYF. Written as DNA, the CDR3 is TGCAGTGCTCAACCGGGACAGGGGTCAGATACGCAGTATTTT.

This clonotype was seen only a few times. V and J are TRBV6-5 and TRBJ2-1; D is ambiguous. Germline CDR1 MNHEY, CDR2 SVGAGI. The CDR3 is made up of 16 amino acids. Trimming shortened V by 0 bases and J by 5 bases, and 14 bases separated the two germline ends. The CDR3 DNA is TGTGCCAGCAGTTACTCTGCCGGGTCTTGGGACAATGAGCAGTTCTTC. Its translation is CASSYSAGSWDNEQFF.

This clonotype occurred a few times. The gene calls are TRBV9 and TRBJ2-1; 8 nucleotides line up with TRBD2. The CDR3 extends over 16 amino acids. Germline V gives CDR1 SGDLS, CDR2 YYNGEE. V lost 4 bases and J lost 7; bases outside the gene matches: 13. This CDR3 reads CASSIGLESGRNEQFF. The DNA of the CDR3 is TGTGCCAGCAGCATAGGTTTGGAAAGCGGGAGAAATGAGCAGTTCTTC.

The chain carries TRBV4-2 and TRBJ2-3; the match to TRBD2 covers 8 bases. Germline lookup yields CDR1 LGHNA and CDR2 YNFKEQ. The CDR3 is 15 amino acids. Trimming removed 1 base from V and 0 bases from J; junction bases left unmatched: 0. As DNA, the CDR3 is TGTGCCAGCAGCCAAGTAGCGGGGAGCACAGATACGCAGTATTTT. Amino acid sequence: CASSQVAGSTDTQYF.

The chain couples TRBV20-1 to TRBJ2-1; TRBD2 is a possible D gene (5 bases). The V gene lost 4 bases and the J gene lost 0 bases, with 16 bases spanning the gap. CDR1 and CDR2 from the germline V gene are DFQATT and SNEGSKA (reference sequence). The CDR3 is 16 amino acids. The CDR3: CSAIGLRVGSYNEQFF. The CDR3 coding sequence is TGCAGTGCTATAGGTTTGCGGGTTGGCTCCTACAATGAGCAGTTCTTC.

This clonotype was found many times. This rearrangement joins TRBV28 to TRBJ2-5; 8 bases are a match to TRBD1. Germline CDR1 reads MDHEN; CDR2 reads SYDVKM. V was pared by 5 bases and J by 2 bases, with 4 bases of the junction left unmatched. This CDR3 spans 14 amino acids. CDR3 in amino acids: CASSLDRVQETQYF. The CDR3 DNA reads as TGTGCCAGCAGTCTGGACAGGGTACAAGAGACCCAGTACTTC.

This clonotype was seen more than once but under ten times. V is TRBV28 and J is TRBJ1-1; D is ambiguous. Trimming cost V 2 bases and J 5 bases, with 6 bases left between them. The CDR3 sequence is 12 residues long. The germline V gene has CDR1 MDHEN and CDR2 SYDVKM. In nucleotides, the CDR3 is TGTGCCAGCAGTTTAGTCCTGACTGAAGCTTTCTTT. Translated: CASSLVLTEAFF.

V and J are TRBV29-1 and TRBJ2-5; unclear D gene. The CDR3 consists of 11 residues. In germline, CDR1 is SQVTM, CDR2 ANQGSEA. V lost 4 bases and J 4 bases, leaving 7 bases between the germline ends. CDR3 bases: TGCAGCGTTGTAGTTGGAGAGACCCAGTACTTC. Translating gives CSVVVGETQYF. Complete variable domain (other parts from reference TRBV29-1 and TRBJ2-5): SAVISQKPSRDICQRGTSLTIQCQVDSQVTMMFWYRQQPGQSLTLIATANQGSEATYESGFVIDKFPISRPNLTFSTLTVSNMSPEDSSIYLCSVVVGETQYFGPGTRLLVL.

The V and J genes are TRBV9 and TRBJ1-1; D might be TRBD1 (6 bases). Germline CDR1 is SGDLS and CDR2 is YYNGEE. The CDR3 runs to 13 residues. The V and J ends lost 6 bases and 5 bases respectively, with 14 bases between them. CDR3 sequence reads: CASTPGGATEAFF. In DNA form, the CDR3 reads TGTGCCAGCACCCCGGGGGGCGCGACTGAAGCTTTCTTT.

This clonotype occurred a few times. The chain employs TRBV20-1 and TRBJ2-3; TRBD2 matches 9 bases. CDR1 and CDR2 (germline): DFQATT, SNEGSKA (reference sequence). The V segment lost 3 bases and the J segment 5 bases; nucleotides outside the gene matches: 6. This CDR3 contains 14 residues. CDR3 residues: CSARVAGAGDTQYF. The CDR3 DNA reads TGCAGTGCTAGGGTAGCGGGAGCAGGAGATACGCAGTATTTT.

This clonotype was observed a handful of times. As DNA, the CDR3 is TGTGCCAGCAGTGACGGGACAGAGTACCAAGAGACCCAGTACTTC. Residues: CASSDGTEYQETQYF. The chain uses TRBV25-1 and TRBJ2-5; 7 bases are a match to TRBD1. Losses at the gene ends were 3 bases for V and 0 bases for J; bases not matched to a gene: 4. This CDR3 contains 15 residues. Germline CDR1 MGHDK, CDR2 SYGVNS.

The chain carries TRBV29-1 and TRBJ2-1; D is possibly TRBD1 (6 bases). There are 17 residues in the CDR3. Per germline, CDR1 SQVTM and CDR2 ANQGSEA. Trimming shortened V by 0 bases and J by 0 bases, and 15 bases separated the two germline ends. The CDR3 loop is CSVEDLAGRGSYNEQFF. DNA of the CDR3: TGCAGCGTTGAAGATCTTGCGGGCAGGGGCTCCTACAATGAGCAGTTCTTC.

This sequence joins TRBV6-8 and TRBJ1-1; the match to TRBD1 covers 11 bases. The CDR3 has 13 residues. CDR1 and CDR2 (germline): MNHGY, SAAAGT. With V trimmed by 2 bases and J by 11 bases, 4 bases remained unmatched. The CDR3 region has the DNA TGTGCCAGCAGTTACGTCGGACAGGGGGCGGCTTTCTTT. This gives the protein CASSYVGQGAAFF.

This clonotype has a handful of counts. The chain couples TRBV3-1 to TRBJ1-1; D not resolved. The CDR3 runs 13 residues. The V end was cut by 4 bases, the J end by 12 bases, with 18 bases between. The germline CDR1 and CDR2 sequences are LGHDT and YNNKEL (reference sequence). The CDR3 is CASSPRRRGNPFF. The CDR3 DNA reads as TGTGCCAGCAGCCCACGACGTCGAGGGAATCCTTTCTTT.

The sample holds one count of this clonotype. The chain employs TRBV7-9 and TRBJ1-1; 11 nucleotides agree with TRBD1. The CDR3 length is 16 residues. CDR1 SEHNR and CDR2 FQNEAQ come from the germline V gene (reference sequence). J gave up 4 bases and V 4 bases, and 8 bases lay outside the gene matches. CDR3 sequence: CASSSLGQGAPTEAFF. CDR3 DNA: TGTGCCAGCAGCTCCCTAGGACAGGGGGCGCCCACTGAAGCTTTCTTT.

This clonotype was counted ten times or more. This chain joins TRBV30 and TRBJ2-1; unclear D gene. CDR1 and CDR2 from the germline V gene are GTSNPN and SVGIG (reference sequence). V dropped 3 bases and J dropped 0 bases, with 15 bases sitting between them. The CDR3 consists of 16 residues. CDR3 bases: TGTGCCTGGAGAACCGATAGACCCAGCTCCTACAATGAGCAGTTCTTC. It specifies CAWRTDRPSSYNEQFF.

This clonotype was seen a handful of times. This rearrangement joins TRBV28 to TRBJ1-6; TRBD1 is a possible D gene (5 bases). V gave up 3 bases and J gave up 7 bases, with 10 bases separating them. The germline V gene has CDR1 MDHEN and CDR2 SYDVKM. The CDR3 covers 14 residues. DNA for the CDR3: TGTGCCAGCAGTTTTCGGGGGGGGAATTCACCCCTCCACTTT. Amino acids: CASSFRGGNSPLHF.

This clonotype was seen only a few times. This chain joins TRBV7-8 and TRBJ2-1; the D is unclear. Trimming left V 3 bases short and J 8 bases short, with 8 bases between. Germline V gives CDR1 SGHVS, CDR2 FQNEAQ. The CDR3 contains 12 residues. CDR3 bases: TGTGCCAGCAGCTTCATTAGCTATGAGCAGTTCTTC. Its translation is CASSFISYEQFF.

This clonotype was counted only a few times. This chain joins TRBV20-1 and TRBJ2-3, with 8 bases that match TRBD2. Germline trimming cut 5 bases from V and 4 bases from J; bases unmatched to any gene: 14. From germline, CDR1 is DFQATT and CDR2 SNEGSKA (reference sequence). The CDR3 is made up of 16 amino acids. CDR3 in DNA: TGCAGTGCTCCTCGGCGGGCTAGCGGGCTGGCAGATACGCAGTATTTT. Its protein is CSAPRRASGLADTQYF.

This clonotype has only a few counts. This chain connects TRBV6-2 or TRBV6-3 to TRBJ2-2; TRBD2 matches 13 bases. CDR3 size: 17 residues. The J segment lost 8 bases and the V segment lost 2 bases, leaving 8 bases of the junction unmatched. Germline values: CDR1 MNHEY, CDR2 SVGEGT. The CDR3 DNA reads TGTGCCAGCAGTTACGGGGGGACTAGCGGGACGTCTGGGGAGCTGTTTTTT. Its protein is CASSYGGTSGTSGELFF.

Many counts were recorded for this clonotype. CDR3 amino acids: CASSWEGGRALGYNEQFF. DNA for the CDR3: TGTGCCAGCAGCTGGGAAGGCGGGAGGGCCCTAGGATACAATGAGCAGTTCTTC. The chain recombines TRBV11-1 with TRBJ2-1, with 9 nucleotides matching TRBD2. Germline loops: CDR1 SGHAT, CDR2 FQDESV (reference sequence). V lost 4 bases, J lost 4 bases, and 14 bases stayed unmatched. CDR3 length: 18 amino acids.